This T cell receptor beta chain emerged from a study of cytomegalovirus exposure and HLA in healthy donors. The PCR was carried out with 60 Vbeta primers and 13 Jbeta primers. Clones were sequenced by immunoSEQ multiplex PCR, and TCRdb holds only the in-frame ones, with some missing. The table has roughly 160,000 clones, approximately 81% seen once. Comment on this clone: What it binds is unknown.

Study-level points and caveats: The classifier was said to identify cytomegalovirus status with high specificity and sensitivity. A later analysis revealed that TCR association rates differed between HLA loci, peaking at DRB1 and bottoming out at HLA-C.

Material: PBMCs. The sequence was obtained from a man aged 25-45 years in good health and CMV-seropositive.

The CDR3 region is CASSVGTGGINEQFF. The CDR3, as DNA: TGTGCCAGCAGTGTGGGGACAGGGGGCATCAATGAGCAGTTCTTC. V and J are TRBV2 and TRBJ2-1; 12 bases agree with TRBD1. The CDR3 has 15 residues. Looked up from germline, CDR1 is SNHLY and CDR2 is FYNNEI. V was clipped by 4 bases and J by 6 bases; unmatched bases: 4.